A single sample is the source of the 7 T cell receptor beta chains below, sequenced in a study of T cell changes during pregnancy in multiple sclerosis. TCRdb's copy holds only in-frame clones and misses some; the assay was immunoSEQ multiplex PCR. The sample comprises around 80,000 clones, approximately 90% of which are singletons, and 1.4% rests with the top ten. This specimen consisted of peripheral blood, obtained before pregnancy. The receptors shown here come from a female donor with multiple sclerosis, enrolled in a pregnancy study.

The rearrangement links TRBV6-4 to TRBJ2-1, with 9 bases matching TRBD2. The CDR3 sequence is 15 residues long. Germline values: CDR1 MRHNA, CDR2 SNTAGT. The V segment lost 4 bases and the J segment 2 bases; nucleotides outside the gene matches: 3. For the CDR3, the DNA is TGTGCCAGCAGTGCACTAGCGGGCCCCTACAATGAGCAGTTCTTC. Translation gives CASSALAGPYNEQFF.

V gene TRBV5-1 combines with J gene TRBJ2-7; TRBD1 agrees at 8 bases. This CDR3 spans 14 amino acids. Germline trimming cut 0 bases from V and 7 bases from J; bases unmatched to any gene: 6. Germline V lookup: CDR1 SGHRS, CDR2 YFSETQ. Here the CDR3 reads CASSLARGLWEQYF. As DNA, the CDR3 is TGCGCCAGCAGCTTGGCCAGGGGGCTGTGGGAGCAGTACTTC.

Here the CDR3 DNA reads TGTGCCGGACCTCTAGCCAGCTGGGGGCCAAACCTAGCCAAAAACATTCAGTACTTC. Protein sequence: CAGPLASWGPNLAKNIQYF. The gene calls are TRBV30 and TRBJ2-4; perhaps TRBD1 as D (6 bases). Trimming stripped 8 bases from V and 0 bases from J, with 29 bases between. CDR1 is GTSNPN and CDR2 is SVGIG in the germline V gene (reference sequence). This CDR3 region has 19 residues.

V usage is TRBV9 and J usage is TRBJ2-1; 9 bases are a match to TRBD2. CDR3 length equals 15 residues. V dropped 0 bases and J dropped 4; count of bases not matched to a gene: 2. Germline V gene lookup returns CDR1 SGDLS and CDR2 YYNGEE. This chain's CDR3 is CASSVVSGGYNEQFF. The CDR3 DNA is TGTGCCAGCAGCGTAGTTAGCGGGGGATACAATGAGCAGTTCTTC.

This chain uses TRBV27 with TRBJ1-6; 7 bases align to TRBD1. Germline-derived CDR1 and CDR2 are MNHEY and SMNVEV (reference sequence). This CDR3 spans 18 amino acids. V shed 1 base and J 6 bases; nucleotides not matched to a gene: 12. CDR3 region: CASSLFAGRGRRNSPLHF. CDR3 nucleotides: TGTGCCAGCAGTTTATTCGCGGGCAGGGGGAGACGTAATTCACCCCTCCACTTT.

This chain connects TRBV4-1 to TRBJ1-5, with D possibly matching TRBD1 (6 bases). V gave up 1 base and J gave up 0 bases, with 13 bases separating them. Looked up from germline, CDR1 is MGHRA and CDR2 is YSYEKL. This CDR3 has 17 amino acids. CDR3 region: CASSQGPSGDSNQPQHF. CDR3 DNA sequence: TGCGCCAGCAGCCAAGGTCCGTCAGGGGATAGCAATCAGCCCCAGCATTTT.

The V gene is TRBV4-1, the J gene TRBJ2-7, with D possibly being TRBD1 (5 bases). This CDR3 has 15 residues. CDR1 is MGHRA, CDR2 YSYEKL, per germline. V was clipped by 1 base and J by 3 bases, with 13 bases between them. The CDR3 sequence is CASSQVAGAVYEQYF. CDR3 bases: TGCGCCAGCAGCCAAGTGGCTGGGGCGGTCTACGAGCAGTACTTC.